Each of the 7 T cell receptor beta chains below was sequenced from the same sample in a study of blood T cell repertoires in COVID-19. TCRdb keeps only in-frame clones here, not all; method: immunoSEQ multiplex PCR. Among 80,000 or so clones listed, about 80% were seen once. Material: peripheral blood. The origin of the receptors is a man between 50 and 59 years old with active or convalescent COVID-19.

This clone is a singleton in its sample. The CDR3 loop reads CATSRPAISGNTIYF. CDR3 coding DNA: TGTGCCACCAGCAGACCCGCTATCTCTGGAAACACCATATATTTT. The chain recombines TRBV15 with TRBJ1-3; no clear D gene. Trimming left V 2 bases short and J 0 bases short, with 8 bases between. The germline V gene has CDR1 LNHNV and CDR2 YYDKDF (reference sequence). This CDR3 has 15 amino acids.

CDR3 coding DNA: TGTGCCAGCAGTCTGACTAGCGGGGGTAATGGTGAGCAGTTCTTC. Its translation: CASSLTSGGNGEQFF. V and J are TRBV2 and TRBJ2-1; 12 bases are shared with TRBD2. V trimming: 5 bases; J trimming: 9 bases; junction bases outside the gene matches: 8. In germline, CDR1 is SNHLY, CDR2 FYNNEI. This CDR3 region has 15 residues.

This clone showed up just a few times. This chain links TRBV7-2 with TRBJ1-4, with 9 bases fitting TRBD1. The CDR3 covers 17 residues. Looked up from germline, CDR1 is SGHTA and CDR2 is FQGNSA. The J segment lost 10 bases and the V segment lost 0 bases, leaving 12 bases of the junction unmatched. This CDR3 is CASSLAPTGGSVGKLFF. CDR3 nucleotide sequence: TGTGCCAGCAGCTTAGCCCCCACAGGGGGCTCGGTGGGAAAACTGTTTTTT.

This clone has a handful of counts. V gene TRBV6-4 combines with J gene TRBJ2-7, with TRBD1 matching over 7 bases. V was pared by 5 bases and J by 6 bases, with 7 bases of the junction left unmatched. The CDR3 totals 13 residues. Per germline, CDR1 MRHNA and CDR2 SNTAGT. The CDR3 sequence: CASSYTGETEQYF. The DNA of the CDR3 is TGTGCCAGCAGTTATACAGGGGAAACCGAGCAGTACTTC.

This chain uses TRBV27 with TRBJ1-2, with D possibly being TRBD1 (5 bases). In germline, CDR1 is MNHEY, CDR2 SMNVEV (reference sequence). V was cut by 4 bases and J by 3 bases, with 9 bases left in between. The length of the CDR3 is 13 residues. The CDR3 nucleotides read TGTGCCAGCAGTTACACGGGGGACTATGGCTACACCTTC. This sequence encodes CASSYTGDYGYTF.

This chain uses TRBV6-4 with TRBJ1-1; D gene unclear. Trimming cost V 8 bases and J 2 bases, with 12 bases left between them. Germline values: CDR1 MRHNA, CDR2 SNTAGT. The CDR3 totals 13 residues. CDR3 sequence: CASSAGSNTEAFF. In DNA form, the CDR3 reads TGTGCCAGCTCCGCGGGGAGCAACACTGAAGCTTTCTTT.

The J gene is TRBJ2-1, the V gene TRBV14, with 10 bases that match TRBD2. The germline gives CDR1 SGHDN, CDR2 FVKESK. With 1 base clipped from V and 4 bases from J, the junction kept 4 bases outside the gene matches. The CDR3 runs to 16 residues. Here the CDR3 reads CASSQGNSGGYNEQFF. Written as DNA, the CDR3 is TGTGCCAGCAGCCAAGGAAATAGCGGGGGGTACAATGAGCAGTTCTTC.